This TCR beta chain was sequenced in a study of graft-versus-host responses after intestinal transplantation. Findings and caveats of the study: The presence of high graft-versus-host to host-versus-graft clonal ratios in allografts characterized patients with graft-donor T cell macrochimerism.

CDR1 and CDR2 (germline): LNHDA, SQIVND (reference sequence). V dropped 8 bases and J dropped 7 bases, with 14 bases sitting between them. This CDR3 spans 13 amino acids. The table came from immunoSEQ multiplex PCR; TCRdb's copy has only in-frame clones and leaves some out. The data contain under 75,000 clones, around 90% of them singletons. In regard to this clone: Its matching antigen is unknown.

The sample here was unstimulated CD8+ T cells sorted from spleen or lymph node cells, taken before transplant. The sequence was collected from a human donor who was the organ donor for an intestinal transplant. The chain combines TRBV19 with TRBJ1-4, with D possibly matching TRBD1 (5 bases). The CDR3 bases are TGTGCCAGTCTGGACAAGCGTACTGAAAAACTGTTTTTT. Translation gives CASLDKRTEKLFF. The full variable domain, with the rest looked up from reference TRBV19 and TRBJ1-4, is DGGITQSPKYLFRKEGQNVTLSCEQNLNHDAMYWYRQDPGQGLRLIYYSQIVNDFQKGDIAEGYSVSREKKESFPLTVTSAQKNPTAFYLCASLDKRTEKLFFGSGTQLSVL.